Sequencing of this T cell receptor (beta chain) was carried out in a study of T cells after yellow fever vaccination. Background on the study: Those fractions that held only low numbers of cells were prepared using the SMART-Seq v4 Ultra Low Input RNA kit.

A few counts support this clonotype. The antigen remains unidentified. The study made its TCR cDNA through 5'RACE template switching. That step introduced a universal primer site along with UMIs. In TCRdb, the 5' RACE reads were re-called with MiXCR into one record per CDR3 protein. The sample contains 320,000 or so distinct CDR3 sequences, less than 9.5% of which appear only once. Broader study findings: Booster sampling recovered most clones from primary vaccination (around 96% CD4, approximately 88% CD8). Any FACS-sorted repertoire could hold abundant clonotypes that contaminate it from the bulk population.

The CDR3 extends over 18 amino acids. The germline V gene encodes CDR1 LGHNA and CDR2 YNFKEQ. Trimming took 1 base from V and 6 from J, leaving 24 bases between them. J is TRBJ1-1 and V is TRBV4-2; the D gene is possibly TRBD1 (6 bases). This clonotype originated in a man between 18 and 29 years old who received the YFV17D yellow fever vaccine. Here the sequenced sample was PBMCs, taken more than 40 days after the first yellow fever vaccination. The CDR3 bases are TGTGCCAGCAGCCAAGCTGGTCTCTCCCGGGGGCCATTCCCTGAAGCTTTCTTT. It codes for CASSQAGLSRGPFPEAFF.